These T cell receptor beta chains were read from a single sample in a study of PD-L1 blockade in urothelial cancer. Profiling relied on immunoSEQ multiplex PCR, and the TCRdb table lists in-frame clones only, not all of them. The sample has 35,000 to 45,000 clones, just over 35% seen once. The starting material was tumor tissue, obtained before atezolizumab (anti-PD-L1) treatment. The source is a man in his sixties with urothelial cancer. Each CDR3 is given with its conserved first and last residue. A D gene is named only where the DNA matches it firmly. Expanded clones get a size class; other rows say once, few or many, or leave the size out.

v_gene	abundance	j_gene	d_gene	CDR3aa	CDR3nt
TRBV19	few	TRBJ1-5	TRBD1	CASRGQGVVGNQPQHF	TGTGCCAGTAGGGGTCAGGGGGTCGTTGGCAATCAGCCCCAGCATTTT
TRBV18	NA	TRBJ2-2	NA	CASLPGQNTGELFF	TGTGCCAGCTTACCGGGACAGAACACCGGGGAGCTGTTTTTT
TRBV9	few	TRBJ1-2	NA	CASSAAVGNYGYTF	TGTGCCAGCAGCGCGGCGGTGGGTAACTATGGCTACACCTTC
TRBV19	NA	TRBJ2-4	TRBD2	CASSPGLVKYSAKNIQYF	TGTGCCAGTAGTCCGGGACTAGTTAAGTACTCGGCCAAAAACATTCAGTACTTC
TRBV11-3	NA	TRBJ2-3	NA	CASSSYRESDTQYF	TGTGCCAGCAGCTCTTACAGGGAGTCAGATACGCAGTATTTT
TRBV6-8	few	TRBJ1-3	NA	CASRQSIDRGNTIYF	TGTGCCAGCAGGCAAAGCATCGACAGGGGAAACACCATATATTTT
TRBV11-3	NA	TRBJ1-1	NA	CASSLALGSRTKGDTEAFF	TGTGCCAGCAGCTTGGCACTTGGCTCTCGGACAAAGGGGGACACTGAAGCTTTCTTT
TRBV1	medium-sized	TRBJ1-2	NA	CTSSQVRCSYYGYTF	TGCACCAGCAGCCAAGTAAGGTGCAGTTACTATGGCTACACCTTC
TRBV15	NA	TRBJ1-3	NA	CATSRLVGLENTIYF	TGTGCCACCAGCAGGCTCGTCGGGCTAGAAAACACCATATATTTT
TRBV2	NA	TRBJ1-4	NA	CASRPTGGIGEKLFF	TGTGCCAGCAGACCAACAGGTGGGATTGGGGAAAAACTGTTTTTT
TRBV15	NA	TRBJ1-5	NA	CATSRGLSNQPQHF	TGTGCCACCAGCAGAGGACTCAGCAATCAGCCCCAGCATTTT
TRBV29-1	NA	TRBJ2-2	TRBD2	CSVPGLARTGELFF	TGCAGCGTGCCAGGACTAGCCCGAACCGGGGAGCTGTTTTTT
TRBV27	medium-sized	TRBJ1-2	NA	CASSISGIPQEGYTF	TGTGCCAGCAGTATATCAGGCATACCTCAAGAAGGCTACACCTTC
TRBV29-1	few	TRBJ1-5	NA	CSVGQSNQPQHF	TGCAGCGTTGGACAGAGTAATCAGCCCCAGCATTTT
TRBV5-1	NA	TRBJ1-6	NA	CASSRDRQGSPLHF	TGCGCCAGCAGCCGAGACAGGCAGGGCTCACCCCTCCACTTT
TRBV18	NA	TRBJ2-7	NA	CASSPLQVYEQYF	TGTGCCAGCTCACCTTTACAGGTATACGAGCAGTACTTC
TRBV9	few	TRBJ2-3	TRBD2	CASSVATASGRFGTDTQYF	TGTGCCAGCAGCGTAGCTACTGCTAGCGGGAGATTTGGCACAGATACGCAGTATTTT
TRBV9	many	TRBJ1-2	NA	CASSLERLDTRQDYGYTF	TGTGCCAGCAGCTTAGAGCGATTGGACACCCGGCAGGACTATGGCTACACCTTC
TRBV28	NA	TRBJ2-2	NA	CASSSPAGTNTGELFF	TGTGCCAGCAGTTCCCCGGCGGGGACAAACACCGGGGAGCTGTTTTTT
TRBV7-4	many	TRBJ1-2	NA	CASSLSGGSAGYGYTF	TGTGCCAGCAGCTTAAGCGGAGGGTCCGCGGGCTATGGCTACACCTTC
TRBV7-6	few	TRBJ2-7	TRBD1	CASSTQGDSSYEQYF	TGTGCCAGCAGCACACAGGGGGACAGCTCCTACGAGCAGTACTTC
TRBV7-1	NA	TRBJ2-7	TRBD1	CASGWDRRFEQYF	TGTGCCAGCGGGTGGGACAGGCGATTCGAGCAGTACTTC
TRBV11-3	NA	TRBJ1-1	TRBD1	CASSLAHRQGLNTEAFF	TGTGCCAGCAGCTTGGCCCATAGACAGGGGCTTAACACTGAAGCTTTCTTT
TRBV11-3	many	TRBJ2-3	NA	CASSVTGTELNTQYF	TGTGCCAGCAGCGTTACCGGGACCGAACTTAACACGCAGTATTTT
TRBV18	NA	TRBJ2-7	NA	CASSPPASSYEQYF	TGTGCCAGCTCACCGCCGGCCAGCTCCTACGAGCAGTACTTC
TRBV19	NA	TRBJ1-2	NA	CASSIPLTGSEGYTF	TGTGCCAGTAGTATACCTCTCACAGGGTCCGAGGGCTACACCTTC
TRBV10-3	few	TRBJ2-1	NA	CAISESYQSSYNEQFF	TGTGCCATCAGTGAGAGTTACCAGAGCTCCTACAATGAGCAGTTCTTC
TRBV18	NA	TRBJ2-5	TRBD1	CASSPGTVETQYF	TGTGCCAGCTCACCAGGGACAGTAGAGACCCAGTACTTC
TRBV11-3	NA	TRBJ2-7	TRBD2	CASSPGLAGGEQYF	TGTGCCAGCAGCCCGGGACTAGCGGGAGGTGAGCAGTACTTC
TRBV6-8	many	TRBJ2-5	NA	CASSGLTQETQYF	TGTGCCAGCAGTGGACTGACTCAAGAGACCCAGTACTTC
TRBV11-3	few	TRBJ2-5	TRBD2	CASSPNRAGGRETQYF	TGTGCCAGCAGCCCCAATCGAGCGGGGGGCCGGGAGACCCAGTACTTC
TRBV5-1	NA	TRBJ1-1	TRBD1	CASSSRTGVSEAFF	TGCGCCAGCAGCTCTAGGACAGGGGTGAGTGAAGCTTTCTTT
TRBV4-1	many	TRBJ2-2	NA	CASSQEVERSTGELFF	TGCGCCAGCAGCCAAGAAGTCGAGCGGAGCACCGGGGAGCTGTTTTTT
TRBV11-3	NA	TRBJ2-6	TRBD2	CASSLFLAGGSGANVLTF	TGTGCCAGCAGCTTATTCCTAGCGGGGGGCTCTGGGGCCAACGTCCTGACTTTC
TRBV30	NA	TRBJ1-3	NA	CAWSVSGTSGNTIYF	TGTGCCTGGAGTGTGTCCGGGACCTCTGGAAACACCATATATTTT
TRBV18	NA	TRBJ2-7	TRBD1	CASSPNYRQGAAYEQYF	TGTGCCAGCTCACCAAACTACCGACAGGGGGCCGCCTACGAGCAGTACTTC
TRBV12-5	NA	TRBJ2-4	TRBD2	CASGLGGLAGVSAKNIQYF	TGTGCTAGTGGTTTGGGAGGACTAGCGGGAGTCTCGGCCAAAAACATTCAGTACTTC